This T cell receptor beta chain appears in the sequencing data of a study of blood T cells in healthy people across ages. The use of a sample-barcoded 5' primer and a J-beta primer mix characterized a second PCR of 7 to 11 cycles. Each CDR3 protein gets one entry after TCRdb re-called the 5' RACE reads with MiXCR. The table lists about 800,000 distinct CDR3 sequences, 20% to 25% of them singletons. Trimming took 6 bases from V and 5 from J, leaving 7 bases between them. The CDR3 extends over 10 amino acids. Germline CDR1 is DFQATT and CDR2 is SNEGSKA (reference sequence). This clonotype was recorded many times. These data are also associated with another study on T cells of mothers and their children. That study reports: Donors comprised a few healthy Caucasian mothers plus their six children. The authors identified no persistent microchimeric T cell clones.

J is TRBJ2-5 and V is TRBV20-1; D uncertain. The specimen was blood. This receptor was identified in a boy between 10 and 17 years old in good health. CDR3: CSALRETQYF. The CDR3 DNA reads as TGCAGTGCCCTAAGGGAGACCCAGTACTTC.